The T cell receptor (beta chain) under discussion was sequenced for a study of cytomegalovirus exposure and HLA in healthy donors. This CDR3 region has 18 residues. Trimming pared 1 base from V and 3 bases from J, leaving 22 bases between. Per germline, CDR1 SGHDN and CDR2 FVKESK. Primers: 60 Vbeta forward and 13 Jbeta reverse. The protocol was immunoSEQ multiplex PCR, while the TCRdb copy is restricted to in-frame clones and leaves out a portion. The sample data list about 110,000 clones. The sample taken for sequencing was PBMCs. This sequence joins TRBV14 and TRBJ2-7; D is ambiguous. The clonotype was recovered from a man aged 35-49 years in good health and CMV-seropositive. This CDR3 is CASSQGIGRSKSDYEQYF. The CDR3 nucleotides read TGTGCCAGCAGCCAAGGTATCGGCAGGTCAAAATCCGACTACGAGCAGTACTTC.